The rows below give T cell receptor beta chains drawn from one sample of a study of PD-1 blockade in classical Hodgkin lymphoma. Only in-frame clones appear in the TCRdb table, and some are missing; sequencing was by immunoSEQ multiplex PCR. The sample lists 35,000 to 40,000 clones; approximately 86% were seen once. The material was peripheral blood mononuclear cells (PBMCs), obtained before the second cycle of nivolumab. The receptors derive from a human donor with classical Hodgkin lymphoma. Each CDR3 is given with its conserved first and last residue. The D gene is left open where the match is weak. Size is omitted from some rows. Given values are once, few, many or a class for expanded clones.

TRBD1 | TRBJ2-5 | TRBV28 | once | CASSLDRGLHRGETQYF | TGTGCCAGCAGTTTGGACAGGGGTCTACACCGCGGTGAGACCCAGTACTTC
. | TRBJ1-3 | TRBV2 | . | CASSPLGGATTSGNTIYF | TGTGCCAGCAGCCCTCTTGGTGGAGCAACCACCTCTGGAAACACCATATATTTT
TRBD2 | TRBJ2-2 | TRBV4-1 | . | CASSRGEGYTGELFF | TGCGCCAGCAGCCGGGGGGAGGGCTATACCGGGGAGCTGTTTTTT
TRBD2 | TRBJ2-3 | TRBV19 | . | CASGRAGAADTQYF | TGTGCCAGTGGTAGGGCGGGAGCAGCAGATACGCAGTATTTT
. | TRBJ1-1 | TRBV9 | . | CASSEPPGEDTEAFF | TGTGCCAGCAGCGAGCCCCCAGGGGAGGACACTGAAGCTTTCTTT
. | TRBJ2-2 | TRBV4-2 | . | CASSPRLSMNTGELFF | TGTGCCAGCAGCCCAAGGTTGAGTATGAACACCGGGGAGCTGTTTTTT
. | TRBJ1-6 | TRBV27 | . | CASRPKQGRGVGTAGSNSPLHF | TGTGCCAGCAGGCCCAAACAGGGTCGGGGGGTGGGAACAGCAGGGAGCAATTCACCCCTCCACTTT
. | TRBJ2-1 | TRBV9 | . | CASSPPGVVRRYNEQFF | TGTGCCAGCAGCCCTCCGGGGGTAGTCAGAAGGTACAATGAGCAGTTCTTC
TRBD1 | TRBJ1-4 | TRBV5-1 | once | CASSLGQGFEKLFF | TGCGCCAGCAGCTTGGGACAGGGGTTTGAAAAACTGTTTTTT
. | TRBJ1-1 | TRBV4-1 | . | CASSHSGPMNTEAFF | TGCGCCAGCAGCCATTCAGGACCTATGAACACTGAAGCTTTCTTT
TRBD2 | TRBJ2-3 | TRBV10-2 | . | CASSSTSGVGDTQYF | TGCGCCAGCAGCTCGACTAGCGGGGTGGGAGATACGCAGTATTTT
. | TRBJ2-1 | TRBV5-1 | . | CASSLDNNEQFF | TGCGCCAGCAGCTTGGATAACAATGAGCAGTTCTTC
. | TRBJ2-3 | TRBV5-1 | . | CASSVTVETDTQYF | TGCGCCAGCAGCGTGACAGTCGAGACAGATACGCAGTATTTT
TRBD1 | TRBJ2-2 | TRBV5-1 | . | CASSLERDRRGGELFF | TGCGCCAGCAGCTTGGAAAGGGACAGACGGGGCGGGGAGCTGTTTTTT
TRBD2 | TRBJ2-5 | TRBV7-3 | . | CASSPTSGQETQYF | TGTGCCAGCAGCCCCACTAGCGGCCAAGAGACCCAGTACTTC
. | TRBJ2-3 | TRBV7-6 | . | CASSLARGDTQYF | TGTGCCAGCAGCTTAGCGCGAGGGGATACGCAGTATTTT
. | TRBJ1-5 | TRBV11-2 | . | CASSLGSNQPQHF | TGTGCCAGCAGCTTAGGTAGCAATCAGCCCCAGCATTTT
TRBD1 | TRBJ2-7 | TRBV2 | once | CASSKQGADGFYEQYF | TGTGCCAGCAGTAAACAGGGGGCAGATGGGTTCTACGAGCAGTACTTC
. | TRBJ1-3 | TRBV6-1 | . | CASSEFRYPSGNTIYF | TGTGCCAGCAGTGAATTCCGTTACCCCTCTGGAAACACCATATATTTT
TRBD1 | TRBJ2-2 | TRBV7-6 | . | CASSPPTGTGELFF | TGTGCCAGCAGCCCGCCGACAGGGACCGGGGAGCTGTTTTTT
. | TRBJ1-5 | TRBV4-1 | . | CASAGRENQPQHF | TGCGCCAGCGCGGGCAGGGAAAATCAGCCCCAGCATTTT
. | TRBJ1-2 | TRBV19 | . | CASSTRTVNYGYTF | TGTGCCAGTAGTACAAGGACGGTTAACTATGGCTACACCTTC
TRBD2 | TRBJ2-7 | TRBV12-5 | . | CASGFLFEDPDTGLAGDSAYEQYF | TGTGCTAGTGGTTTTTTGTTCGAGGATCCGGACACGGGACTAGCGGGAGACTCTGCCTACGAGCAGTACTTC
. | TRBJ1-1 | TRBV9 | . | CASSAGQPVNTEAFF | TGTGCCAGCAGCGCAGGACAGCCGGTGAACACTGAAGCTTTCTTT
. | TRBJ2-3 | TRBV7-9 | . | CASSPWGRKSTDTQYF | TGTGCCAGCAGCCCCTGGGGCAGAAAAAGCACAGATACGCAGTATTTT
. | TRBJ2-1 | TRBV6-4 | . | CASSDTNRMHEQFF | TGTGCCAGCAGTGACACTAACAGGATGCATGAGCAGTTCTTC
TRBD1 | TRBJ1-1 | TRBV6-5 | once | CASSRDRRNEAFF | TGTGCCAGCAGCCGGGACAGACGAAATGAAGCTTTCTTT
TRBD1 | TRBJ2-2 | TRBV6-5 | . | CASDRGNTGELFF | TGTGCCAGCGACAGGGGGAACACCGGGGAGCTGTTTTTT
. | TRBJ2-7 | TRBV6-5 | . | CASSYHRDEQYF | TGTGCCAGCAGTTACCATAGGGACGAGCAGTACTTC
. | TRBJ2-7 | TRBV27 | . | CASSPSRILDEQYF | TGTGCCAGCAGTCCATCGCGGATTTTGGACGAGCAGTACTTC
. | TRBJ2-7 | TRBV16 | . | CASSTLHEQYF | TGTGCCAGCAGCACTCTGCACGAGCAGTACTTC
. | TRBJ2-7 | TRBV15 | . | CATSPQDSSYEQYF | TGTGCCACCAGCCCCCAGGATAGCTCCTACGAGCAGTACTTC
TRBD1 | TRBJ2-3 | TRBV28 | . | CASSFQGGTGFRNTQYF | TGTGCCAGCAGTTTTCAGGGCGGGACAGGGTTTAGGAATACGCAGTATTTT
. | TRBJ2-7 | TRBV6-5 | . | CASSYPGQSRYEQYF | TGTGCCAGCAGTTACCCCGGACAGTCCCGTTACGAGCAGTACTTC
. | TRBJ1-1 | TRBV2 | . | CASGEQGDVNTEAFF | TGTGCCAGCGGTGAGCAAGGGGACGTGAACACTGAAGCTTTCTTT
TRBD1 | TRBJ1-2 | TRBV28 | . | CASSPGTGNYGYTF | TGTGCCAGCAGCCCAGGGACAGGGAACTATGGCTACACCTTC